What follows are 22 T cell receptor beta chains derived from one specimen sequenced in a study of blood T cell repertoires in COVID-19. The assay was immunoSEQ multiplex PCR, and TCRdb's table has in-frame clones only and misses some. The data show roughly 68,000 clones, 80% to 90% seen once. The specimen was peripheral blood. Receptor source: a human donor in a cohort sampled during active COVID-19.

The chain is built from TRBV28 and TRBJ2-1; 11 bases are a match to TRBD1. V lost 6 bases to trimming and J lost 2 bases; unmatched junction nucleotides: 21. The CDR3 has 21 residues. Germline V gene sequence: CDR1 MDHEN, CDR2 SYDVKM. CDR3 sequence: CASSHLPGQGVFASPYNEQFF. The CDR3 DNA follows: TGTGCCAGCAGCCATCTCCCGGGACAGGGGGTGTTCGCATCCCCCTACAATGAGCAGTTCTTC.

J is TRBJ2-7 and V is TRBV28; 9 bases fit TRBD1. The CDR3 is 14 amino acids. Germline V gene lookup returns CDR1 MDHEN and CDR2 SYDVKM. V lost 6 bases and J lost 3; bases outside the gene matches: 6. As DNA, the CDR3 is TGTGCCAGCAGGACCGGGACAGGGTTCTACGAGCAGTACTTC. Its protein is CASRTGTGFYEQYF. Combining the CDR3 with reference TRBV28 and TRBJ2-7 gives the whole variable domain DVKVTQSSRYLVKRTGEKVFLECVQDMDHENMFWYRQDPGLGLRLIYFSYDVKMKEKGDIPEGYSVSREKKERFSLILESASTNQTSMYLCASRTGTGFYEQYFGPGTRLTVT.

CDR3 DNA: TGTGCCAGCAGTTTCACAAGGGGCGCTGAAGCTTTCTTT. Translated, it gives CASSFTRGAEAFF. The J gene is TRBJ1-1, the V gene TRBV28; D might be TRBD1 (5 bases). The CDR3 is made up of 13 amino acids. Trimming shortened V by 3 bases and J by 6 bases, and 11 bases separated the two germline ends. CDR1 and CDR2 (germline): MDHEN, SYDVKM.

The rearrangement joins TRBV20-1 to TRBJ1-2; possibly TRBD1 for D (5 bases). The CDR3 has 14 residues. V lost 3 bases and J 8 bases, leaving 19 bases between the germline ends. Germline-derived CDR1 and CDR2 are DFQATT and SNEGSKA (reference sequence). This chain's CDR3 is CSASSSGGAKGYTF. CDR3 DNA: TGCAGTGCTAGTAGCTCGGGAGGGGCGAAAGGCTACACCTTC.

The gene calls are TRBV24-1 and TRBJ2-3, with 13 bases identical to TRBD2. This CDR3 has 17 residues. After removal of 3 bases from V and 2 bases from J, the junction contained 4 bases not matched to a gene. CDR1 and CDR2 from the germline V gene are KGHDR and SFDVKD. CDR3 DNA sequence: TGTGCCACCAGTGATCCCGGACTAGCGGGAGTCACAGATACGCAGTATTTT. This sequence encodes CATSDPGLAGVTDTQYF.

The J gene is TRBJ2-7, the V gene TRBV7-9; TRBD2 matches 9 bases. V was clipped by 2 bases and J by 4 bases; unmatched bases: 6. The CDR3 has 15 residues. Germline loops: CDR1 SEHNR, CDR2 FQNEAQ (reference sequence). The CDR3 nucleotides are TGTGCCAGCAGCTTAAGGCGGGAGGGTCAGTACGAGCAGTACTTC. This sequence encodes CASSLRREGQYEQYF.

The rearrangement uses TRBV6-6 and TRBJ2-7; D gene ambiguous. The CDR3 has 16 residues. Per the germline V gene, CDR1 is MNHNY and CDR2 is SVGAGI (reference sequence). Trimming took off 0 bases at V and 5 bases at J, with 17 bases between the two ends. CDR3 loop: CASSYSVQPSLDEQYF. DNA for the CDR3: TGTGCCAGCAGTTACTCGGTGCAGCCTAGTTTGGACGAGCAGTACTTC.

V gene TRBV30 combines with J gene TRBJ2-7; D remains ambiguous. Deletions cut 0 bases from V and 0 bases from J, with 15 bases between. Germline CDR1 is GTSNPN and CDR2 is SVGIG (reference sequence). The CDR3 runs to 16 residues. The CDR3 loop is CAWSVRLGVSSYEQYF. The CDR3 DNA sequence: TGTGCCTGGAGTGTAAGGCTAGGAGTCAGCTCCTACGAGCAGTACTTC.

The CDR3 sequence: CASSPTGEGRKTQYF. In DNA form, the CDR3 reads TGTGCCAGTAGTCCGACAGGGGAGGGCAGGAAGACCCAGTACTTC. The V call is TRBV19, the J call TRBJ2-5, with D perhaps matching TRBD1 (8 bases). The CDR3 length is 15 residues. Germline assignment: CDR1 LNHDA and CDR2 SQIVND (reference sequence). Trimming took 5 bases from V and 6 from J, leaving 19 bases between them.

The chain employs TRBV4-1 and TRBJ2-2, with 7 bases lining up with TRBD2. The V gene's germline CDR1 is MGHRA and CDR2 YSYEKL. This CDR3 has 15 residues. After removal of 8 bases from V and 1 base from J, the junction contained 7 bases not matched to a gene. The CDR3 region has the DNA TGCGCCAGCGGGAGGGAACCCTGGAACACCGGGGAGCTGTTTTTT. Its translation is CASGREPWNTGELFF.

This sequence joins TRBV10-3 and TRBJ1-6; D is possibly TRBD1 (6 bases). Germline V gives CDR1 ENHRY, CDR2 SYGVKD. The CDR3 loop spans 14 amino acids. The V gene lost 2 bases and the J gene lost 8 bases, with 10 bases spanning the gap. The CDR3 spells CAISETGIDSPLHF. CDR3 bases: TGTGCCATCAGTGAGACAGGGATCGATTCACCCCTCCACTTT.

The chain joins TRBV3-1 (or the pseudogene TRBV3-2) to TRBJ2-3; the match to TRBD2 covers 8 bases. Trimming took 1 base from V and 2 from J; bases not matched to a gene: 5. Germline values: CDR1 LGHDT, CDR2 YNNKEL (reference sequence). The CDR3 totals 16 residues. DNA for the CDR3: TGTGCCAGCAGCCAAGTAAGCGGGAGTCCCACAGATACGCAGTATTTT. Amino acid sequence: CASSQVSGSPTDTQYF.

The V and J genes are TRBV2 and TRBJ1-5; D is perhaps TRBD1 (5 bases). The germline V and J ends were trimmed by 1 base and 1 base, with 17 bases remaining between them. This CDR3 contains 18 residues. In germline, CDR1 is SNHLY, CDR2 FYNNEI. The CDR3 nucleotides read TGTGCCAGCAGTGAAGTCCCAGGGTCGAAACTGAGCAATCAGCCCCAGCATTTT. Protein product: CASSEVPGSKLSNQPQHF.

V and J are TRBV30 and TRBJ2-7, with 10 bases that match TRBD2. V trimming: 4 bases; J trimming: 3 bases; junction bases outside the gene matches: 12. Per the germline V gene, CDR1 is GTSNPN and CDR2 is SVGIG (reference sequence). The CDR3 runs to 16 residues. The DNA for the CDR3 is TGTGCCTGGAAAGTAAGGATAGCTAGCGGGAGCTACGAGCAGTACTTC. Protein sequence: CAWKVRIASGSYEQYF.

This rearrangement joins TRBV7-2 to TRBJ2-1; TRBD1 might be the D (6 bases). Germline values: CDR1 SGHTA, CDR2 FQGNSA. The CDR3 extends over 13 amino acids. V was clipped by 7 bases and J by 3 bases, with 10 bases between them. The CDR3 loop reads CASKIGGYNEQFF. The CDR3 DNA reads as TGTGCCAGCAAAATAGGGGGCTACAATGAGCAGTTCTTC.

The CDR3 sequence is CASSLAQGSGNTIYF. CDR3 nucleotide sequence: TGTGCCAGCAGCTTAGCCCAGGGCTCTGGAAACACCATATATTTT. The rearrangement joins TRBV7-8 to TRBJ1-3, with a tentative D call TRBD1 (5 bases). V was clipped by 0 bases and J by 0 bases, with 6 bases between them. The CDR3 has 15 residues. Germline loops: CDR1 SGHVS, CDR2 FQNEAQ.

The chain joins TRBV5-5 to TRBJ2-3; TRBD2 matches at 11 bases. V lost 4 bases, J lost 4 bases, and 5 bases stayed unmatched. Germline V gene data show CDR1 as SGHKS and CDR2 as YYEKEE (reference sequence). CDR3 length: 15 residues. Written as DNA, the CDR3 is TGTGCCAGCAGCCCTATAGCGGGAGGGGCAGATACGCAGTATTTT. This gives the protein CASSPIAGGADTQYF.

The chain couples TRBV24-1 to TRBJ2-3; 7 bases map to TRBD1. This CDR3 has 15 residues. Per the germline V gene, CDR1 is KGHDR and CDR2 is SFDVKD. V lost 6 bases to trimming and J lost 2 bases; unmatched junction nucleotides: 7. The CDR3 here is CATSPGQHNTDTQYF. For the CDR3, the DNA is TGTGCCACCAGTCCGGGACAGCACAACACAGATACGCAGTATTTT.

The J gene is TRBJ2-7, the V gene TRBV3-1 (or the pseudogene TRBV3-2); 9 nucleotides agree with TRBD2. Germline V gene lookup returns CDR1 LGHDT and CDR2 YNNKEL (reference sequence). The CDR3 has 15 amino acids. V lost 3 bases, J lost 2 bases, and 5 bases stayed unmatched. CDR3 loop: CASSQTSGLTYEQYF. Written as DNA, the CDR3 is TGTGCCAGCAGCCAGACTAGCGGTCTCACCTACGAGCAGTACTTC.

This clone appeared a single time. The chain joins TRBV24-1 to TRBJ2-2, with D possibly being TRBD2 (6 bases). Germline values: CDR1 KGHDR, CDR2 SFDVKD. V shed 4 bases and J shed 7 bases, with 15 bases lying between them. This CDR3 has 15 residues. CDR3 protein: CATSDPGVGGGELFF. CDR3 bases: TGTGCCACCAGTGACCCGGGCGTGGGGGGCGGGGAGCTGTTTTTT.

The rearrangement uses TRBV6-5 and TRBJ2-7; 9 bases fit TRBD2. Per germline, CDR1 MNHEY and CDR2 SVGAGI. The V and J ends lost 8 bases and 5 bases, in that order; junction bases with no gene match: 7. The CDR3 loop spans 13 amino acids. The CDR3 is CASGLLAGDEQYF. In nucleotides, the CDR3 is TGTGCCAGCGGTTTACTAGCGGGTGACGAGCAGTACTTC.

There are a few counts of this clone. CDR3: CAWSILAEYEQYF. The CDR3 bases are TGTGCCTGGAGTATACTAGCGGAATACGAGCAGTACTTC. This chain joins TRBV30 and TRBJ2-7; 8 bases align to TRBD2. This CDR3 is 13 amino acids long. CDR1 is GTSNPN and CDR2 is SVGIG in the germline V gene (reference sequence). The V gene end was trimmed by 2 bases and the J gene end by 4 bases; junction bases not matched to a gene: 4.